This TCR beta chain is drawn from a study of T cell responses to AZD1222 COVID-19 vaccine. Study outcomes and limitations: Spike regions recognized by vaccine-associated CD4 TCRs spanned the protein, led by 160-218 and 743-854. Donors were mostly white British, more females; clonal diversity possibly underestimated.

Germline CDR1 is SGHRS and CDR2 is YFSETQ. The CDR3 length is 13 residues. The V end lost 0 bases, the J end lost 3 bases, and 7 bases lay between the germline ends. TCRdb keeps only in-frame clones here, not all; method: immunoSEQ multiplex PCR. In the table there are roughly 79,000 clones, about 90% of which are singletons. To note about this clone: Its antigen is not identified.

The sequences come from peripheral blood, collected on day 0 of MenACWY control vaccination. V gene TRBV5-1 combines with J gene TRBJ2-7; the D is unclear. This receptor was identified in an adult in good health. The CDR3 loop reads CASSLDAYYEQYF. Here the CDR3 DNA reads TGCGCCAGCAGCTTGGACGCATACTACGAGCAGTACTTC.